Each of the 22 T cell receptor beta chains below was sequenced from the same sample in a study of T cell changes during pregnancy in multiple sclerosis. Repertoires were generated with immunoSEQ multiplex PCR, while TCRdb's copy carries only in-frame clones and drops some. Of about 46,000 clones in the sample, almost 95% were seen once. The starting material was CD8+ T cells from peripheral blood mononuclear cells, obtained in the first trimester of pregnancy. These TCRs come from a female donor with multiple sclerosis, enrolled in a pregnancy study.

The chain has TRBV7-9 and TRBJ1-1; TRBD1 matches 8 bases. Trimming removed 4 bases from V and 1 base from J; junction bases left unmatched: 5. CDR3 length: 15 residues. Germline CDR1 SEHNR, CDR2 FQNEAQ (reference sequence). The CDR3 bases are TGTGCCAGCAGCTCGGACAGGGCAAGGAACACTGAAGCTTTCTTT. Its protein product is CASSSDRARNTEAFF.

The chain is built from TRBV27 and TRBJ1-4; 7 positions agree with TRBD1. The length of the CDR3 is 14 residues. Per germline, CDR1 MNHEY and CDR2 SMNVEV (reference sequence). V lost 5 bases, J lost 8 bases, and 8 bases stayed unmatched. CDR3 in amino acids: CASSRQGYSEKLFF. The CDR3 bases are TGTGCCAGCAGTAGACAGGGTTACTCGGAAAAACTGTTTTTT. Full variable domain (outside the CDR3, taken from reference TRBV27 and TRBJ1-4): EAQVTQNPRYLITVTGKKLTVTCSQNMNHEYMSWYRQDPGLGLRQIYYSMNVEVTDKGDVPEGYKVSRKEKRNFPLILESPSPNQTSLYFCASSRQGYSEKLFFGSGTQLSVL.

V and J are TRBV7-9 and TRBJ2-1, with TRBD2 matching 10 bases. In germline, CDR1 is SEHNR, CDR2 FQNEAQ (reference sequence). The V gene end was trimmed by 4 bases and the J gene end by 1 base; junction bases not matched to a gene: 7. CDR3 size: 17 residues. The DNA of the CDR3 is TGTGCCAGCAGCTCGCCTACTAGCGGGGAATCCTACAATGAGCAGTTCTTC. This codes for CASSSPTSGESYNEQFF.

CDR3 residues: CASSYSNRGTGELFF. For the CDR3, the DNA is TGTGCCAGCAGTTACTCGAATAGGGGCACCGGGGAGCTGTTTTTT. The V call is TRBV6-5, the J call TRBJ2-2, with a possible D match to TRBD1 (5 bases). V was trimmed by 0 bases and J by 4 bases, leaving 9 bases between them. The CDR3 runs to 15 residues. Germline assignment: CDR1 MNHEY and CDR2 SVGAGI.

The J gene is TRBJ1-2, the V gene TRBV7-9; 11 bases are a match to TRBD1. The trim removed 4 bases at V and 3 bases at J, leaving 7 bases unmatched. From germline, CDR1 is SEHNR and CDR2 FQNEAQ (reference sequence). The CDR3 runs to 16 residues. CDR3 sequence: CASSWIPGQGDYGYTF. Written as DNA, the CDR3 is TGTGCCAGCAGCTGGATCCCGGGACAGGGGGACTATGGCTACACCTTC.

This chain joins TRBV9 and TRBJ2-6; the D is unclear. Trimming pared 0 bases from V and 1 base from J, leaving 5 bases between. This CDR3 contains 15 residues. Germline V gene sequence: CDR1 SGDLS, CDR2 YYNGEE. CDR3 loop: CASSVAESGANVLTF. CDR3 DNA: TGTGCCAGCAGCGTAGCCGAGTCTGGGGCCAACGTCCTGACTTTC.

The chain joins TRBV19 to TRBJ1-2; 10 bases are shared with TRBD1. The V gene end was trimmed by 7 bases and the J gene end by 2 bases; junction bases not matched to a gene: 10. Germline values: CDR1 LNHDA, CDR2 SQIVND (reference sequence). The CDR3 consists of 16 residues. CDR3 bases: TGTGCCAGTAACAACCGGGACAGGGGAGGGAACTATGGCTACACCTTC. This sequence encodes CASNNRDRGGNYGYTF.

The V gene is TRBV7-6, the J gene TRBJ2-3; 13 bases align to TRBD2. The ends lost 5 bases at V and 4 bases at J; junction bases unmatched: 3. CDR3 size: 15 residues. In germline, CDR1 is SGHVS, CDR2 FNYEAQ. The CDR3: CASSLTSGGSDTQYF. The DNA for the CDR3 is TGTGCCAGCAGCCTGACTAGCGGGGGGTCAGATACGCAGTATTTT.

This clone was detected once. This chain links TRBV27 with TRBJ2-7, with a weak D call TRBD2 (7 bases). The germline V and J ends were trimmed by 5 bases and 2 bases, with 22 bases remaining between them. The CDR3 has 17 residues. CDR1 MNHEY and CDR2 SMNVEV come from the germline V gene (reference sequence). CDR3 amino acids: CASSPDWGASGTYEQYF. CDR3 bases: TGTGCCAGCAGTCCTGATTGGGGGGCTAGCGGAACCTACGAGCAGTACTTC.

This chain uses TRBV28 with TRBJ2-7; 7 bases are a match to TRBD1. The junction had 11 bases not matched to a gene; V was cut back by 3 bases and J by 0 bases. The germline V gene encodes CDR1 MDHEN and CDR2 SYDVKM. The CDR3 is made up of 17 amino acids. The CDR3 region has the DNA TGTGCCAGCAGTTTCGCCCTGCGACAGGGAAGCTCCTACGAGCAGTACTTC. It is translated as CASSFALRQGSSYEQYF.

The chain carries TRBV2 and TRBJ2-3; D might be TRBD1 (5 bases). Germline loops: CDR1 SNHLY, CDR2 FYNNEI. V was trimmed by 7 bases and J by 4 bases, leaving 15 bases between them. The CDR3 is 14 amino acids. The CDR3 sequence is CASNPGTGPDTQYF. The CDR3, as DNA: TGTGCCAGCAACCCCGGAACAGGCCCAGATACGCAGTATTTT.

This clone is a singleton in its sample. V gene TRBV4-3 combines with J gene TRBJ1-1; no reliable D call. V shed 0 bases and J shed 7 bases, with 12 bases lying between them. CDR1 and CDR2 from the germline V gene are LGHNA and YSLEER. This CDR3 is 14 amino acids long. CDR3 in DNA: TGCGCCAGCAGCCAAGAGACAAAATTTGGTGAAGCTTTCTTT. Translation: CASSQETKFGEAFF.

This chain connects TRBV13 to TRBJ2-7; 8 bases are a match to TRBD1. V lost 0 bases to trimming and J lost 2 bases; unmatched junction nucleotides: 12. This CDR3 region has 18 residues. CDR1 and CDR2 (germline): PRHDT, FYEKMQ (reference sequence). The chain's CDR3 is CASSLGREGQGATYEQYF. In nucleotides, the CDR3 is TGTGCCAGCAGCTTAGGTAGAGAAGGCCAGGGGGCTACCTACGAGCAGTACTTC.

V usage is TRBV19 and J usage is TRBJ1-3; D possibly corresponds to TRBD1 (5 bases). The CDR3 runs 13 residues. The germline CDR1 and CDR2 sequences are LNHDA and SQIVND (reference sequence). V lost 4 bases and J 4 bases, leaving 8 bases between the germline ends. The CDR3, as DNA: TGTGCCAGTAGTACAGGGCTCGGAAACACCATATATTTT. Amino acid sequence: CASSTGLGNTIYF.

J is TRBJ1-3 and V is TRBV28; 9 nucleotides align to TRBD1. Germline loops: CDR1 MDHEN, CDR2 SYDVKM. The CDR3 is 15 residues long. Germline trimming cut 6 bases from V and 4 bases from J; bases unmatched to any gene: 7. This CDR3 is CASSPQGTGGNTIYF. DNA for the CDR3: TGTGCCAGCAGCCCTCAAGGGACAGGGGGAAACACCATATATTTT.

The V gene is TRBV6-5, the J gene TRBJ2-7; D remains ambiguous. Trimming removed 0 bases at V and 0 bases at J, with 12 bases between. CDR3 length: 16 amino acids. The V gene's germline CDR1 is MNHEY and CDR2 SVGAGI. CDR3 nucleotide sequence: TGTGCCAGCAGTTACTCGAAATACAGCCTCTCCTACGAGCAGTACTTC. It translates to CASSYSKYSLSYEQYF.

The chain combines TRBV9 with TRBJ2-7; D not resolved. V gave up 4 bases and J gave up 4 bases, with 12 bases separating them. Germline V gene data show CDR1 as SGDLS and CDR2 as YYNGEE. The CDR3 has 13 residues. The CDR3: CASSPRYGYEQYF. In DNA form, the CDR3 reads TGTGCCAGCAGCCCCCGCTACGGGTACGAGCAGTACTTC.

The chain links TRBV30 to TRBJ2-1; possible D gene TRBD2, 5 bases. V was clipped by 1 base and J by 0 bases, with 10 bases between them. Germline values: CDR1 GTSNPN, CDR2 SVGIG (reference sequence). The CDR3 extends over 15 amino acids. CDR3 loop: CAWSDGVSSYNEQFF. DNA for the CDR3: TGTGCCTGGAGTGACGGGGTAAGCTCCTACAATGAGCAGTTCTTC.

CDR3 sequence reads: CASSSRHYEQYF. The CDR3 bases are TGTGCCAGCAGTTCAAGACATTACGAGCAGTACTTC. The chain is built from TRBV28 and TRBJ2-7; D call uncertain. Looked up from germline, CDR1 is MDHEN and CDR2 is SYDVKM. The CDR3 covers 12 residues. Trimming took 4 bases from V and 4 from J, leaving 8 bases between them.

The chain carries TRBV30 and TRBJ2-7; 11 bases align to TRBD2. This CDR3 is built from 15 residues. The germline CDR1 and CDR2 sequences are GTSNPN and SVGIG (reference sequence). V trimming: 4 bases; J trimming: 9 bases; junction bases outside the gene matches: 14. CDR3 region: CAWMPPGLAALGQYF. CDR3 nucleotides: TGTGCCTGGATGCCTCCGGGACTAGCGGCCCTGGGGCAGTACTTC.

The chain couples TRBV27 to TRBJ2-5; D is possibly TRBD1 (6 bases). V lost 5 bases and J lost 2, with 9 bases in between. Germline V gene lookup returns CDR1 MNHEY and CDR2 SMNVEV (reference sequence). This CDR3 has 13 amino acids. The CDR3 nucleotides read TGTGCCAGCAGTGTGAGGGGGCAAGAGACCCAGTACTTC. Amino acids: CASSVRGQETQYF.

The chain combines TRBV9 with TRBJ2-2, with 11 bases that match TRBD2. Germline CDR1 reads SGDLS; CDR2 reads YYNGEE. CDR3 size: 16 residues. V lost 4 bases, J lost 5 bases, and 7 bases stayed unmatched. The CDR3 DNA sequence: TGTGCCAGCAGCTCGGGACTAGCGGCCGGAACCGGGGAGCTGTTTTTT. This translates into CASSSGLAAGTGELFF.